These 3 T cell receptor beta chains originate from one sample sequenced in a study of T cell repertoires in urothelial bladder cancer. Using immunoSEQ multiplex PCR, the repertoire was profiled, and TCRdb retains in-frame clones only, with some absent. This table holds approximately 10,000 clones, 58% found once. Source material: tumor-infiltrating cells from bladder cancer. Every receptor here comes from a human donor with urothelial carcinoma.

The chain carries TRBV19 and TRBJ2-1; D is unresolved. CDR3 size: 11 residues. Germline V gene lookup returns CDR1 LNHDA and CDR2 SQIVND (reference sequence). V gave up 4 bases and J gave up 6 bases, with 4 bases separating them. CDR3 in amino acids: CASSTLNEQFF. CDR3 in DNA: TGTGCCAGTAGTACCCTCAATGAGCAGTTCTTC.

This sequence joins TRBV5-1 and TRBJ2-7; D is perhaps TRBD1 (6 bases). Trimming removed 0 bases at V and 1 base at J, with 11 bases between. CDR1 is SGHRS, CDR2 YFSETQ, per germline. The CDR3 runs 15 residues. The CDR3 nucleotides read TGCGCCAGCAGCTTGGAGGGGGTCATATCCTACGAGCAGTACTTC. As protein: CASSLEGVISYEQYF.

Here the CDR3 DNA reads TGTGCCAGCAGTTTGGGGTCGGCAGCCGGGGAGCTGTTTTTT. Amino acids: CASSLGSAAGELFF. The chain joins TRBV27 to TRBJ2-2, with no clear D. The V gene's germline CDR1 is MNHEY and CDR2 SMNVEV (reference sequence). CDR3 length: 14 amino acids. V was cut by 3 bases and J by 6 bases, with 11 bases left in between.